Here is one TCR beta chain with its context. Its antigen remains unidentified. The data derive from a study of CD8+ T cells in alopecia areata. cDNA prepared by RNA extraction and subsequent reverse transcription served as the template for sequencing. Clones were sequenced by immunoSEQ multiplex PCR, and TCRdb holds only the in-frame ones, with some missing. The sample lists 120,000 or so clones, about 60% occurring once. It was from PBMCs that CD4+ and CD8+ T cells were sorted. General study results and limits: Between patients, shared TCR sequences were less clear than in mice. This was possibly due in part to HLA diversity in the patient population. Lesional tissue from the scalp (especially in alopecia totalis/universalis) showed higher clonality than normal scalp.

Trimming took 5 bases from V and 0 from J, leaving 11 bases between them. The CDR3 sequence is 14 residues long. CDR1 is LNHNV, CDR2 YYDKDF, per germline (reference sequence). Sequenced input: CD4+ T cells sorted from blood. The sequence derives from a human donor in good health. V and J are TRBV15 and TRBJ2-7, with D possibly TRBD1 on 6 matching bases. CDR3: CATSSQGPSYEQYF. In DNA, the CDR3 is TGTGCCACCAGCTCACAGGGTCCCTCCTACGAGCAGTACTTC.